This TCR beta chain originates from a study of cytomegalovirus exposure and HLA in healthy donors. Study-level background: Later analysis reported that the roughly 110 validation repertoires shared the platform of the roughly 680 first-cohort repertoires.

Sequencing used immunoSEQ multiplex PCR; TCRdb keeps in-frame clones, though not all of them. The sample has around 160,000 clones; around 85% are singletons. Germline values: CDR1 WNHNN, CDR2 SYGVQD (reference sequence). The CDR3 is made up of 13 amino acids. V was pared by 2 bases and J by 1 base, with 5 bases between. This clonotype was obtained from a man younger than 40 in good health and CMV-seropositive. The J gene is TRBJ2-5, the V gene TRBV10-1; D unresolved. The sample consisted of PBMCs. CDR3 coding DNA: TGCGCCAGCAGTGAGCTTCCCCAAGAGACCCAGTACTTC. It codes for CASSELPQETQYF.